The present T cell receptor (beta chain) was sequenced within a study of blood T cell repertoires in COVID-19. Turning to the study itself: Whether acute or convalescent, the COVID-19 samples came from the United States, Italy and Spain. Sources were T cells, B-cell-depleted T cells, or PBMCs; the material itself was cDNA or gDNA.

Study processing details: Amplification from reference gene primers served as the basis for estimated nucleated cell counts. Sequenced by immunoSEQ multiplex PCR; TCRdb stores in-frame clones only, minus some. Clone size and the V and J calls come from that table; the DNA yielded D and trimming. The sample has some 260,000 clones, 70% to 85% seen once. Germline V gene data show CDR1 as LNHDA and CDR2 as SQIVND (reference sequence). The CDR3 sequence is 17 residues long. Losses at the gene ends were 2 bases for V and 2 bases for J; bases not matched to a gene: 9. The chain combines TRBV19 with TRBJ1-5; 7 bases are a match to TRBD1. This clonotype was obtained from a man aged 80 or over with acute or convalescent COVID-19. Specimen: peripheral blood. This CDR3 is CASSIHHRQGGNQPQHF. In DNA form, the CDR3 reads TGTGCCAGTAGTATACACCACCGACAGGGTGGCAATCAGCCCCAGCATTTT.